This entry is about one T cell receptor beta chain. Its antigen is currently not known. No much larger clone is present one base from it, and per-base qualities are unavailable. The data belong to a study of T-cell reconstitution after alpha-beta-depleted transplantation in children (dated by TCRdb to about 2016). About the full investigation: Using TCR repertoire profiling, the study quantitatively followed how T-cell immune reconstitution unfolded in children after TCRalphabeta/CD19-depleted allogeneic hematopoietic cell transplantation. The investigation overall reported the following: Apparently early alphabetaT-cell count recovery about two months after transplant reportedly relied on only several hundred rapidly expanded clones derived from non-depleted graft cells. In some patients, high TCRbeta diversity at day 60 was attributed to recipient T cells and intrathymic progenitors that had survived conditioning. Hyperexpanded clone frequencies declined over subsequent months; after one year, T-cell counts and TCRbeta diversity were mostly attributed to newly produced T cells.

Preparation of the library involved PCR. Data came from an Illumina HiSeq 2500. TCR library preparation used molecular barcoding, with unique molecular identifiers applied to normalize quantification of the TCRbeta repertoire. Using fastp at Q25 and MiXCR, TCRdb reprocessed the public reads and kept productive beta chains. Here each entry gathers all rows of one CDR3 protein and keeps the most common genes and DNA. Across this sample there are a few hundred thousand distinct CDR3 sequences, with under 15% seen only once. Around 2% of the sample goes to the ten largest clones. From its cysteine to its phenylalanine, the CDR3 spans 15 amino acids. The CDR3 DNA has 45 bases and is translated from base 1. CDR1 MNHEY and CDR2 SMNVEV were looked up in the germline V gene (reference sequence). V sheds 9 bases and J sheds 0 bases, leaving 15 bases between their ends. Sample treatment or condition, as interpreted from the label and publication: allogeneic hematopoietic cell transplantation with graft depleted of TCRalphabeta T cells and CD19 B cells. The children who served as transplant recipients had been given grafts of TCRalphabeta/CD19-depleted allogeneic hematopoietic cells.

This TCR was recovered from a male patient younger than 18 who had a stem cell transplant for acute myeloid leukemia, so the T cells may come from the graft donor. The source material was PBMCs, mostly from graft donor cells, sampled 360 days after TCRalphabeta/CD19-depleted stem cell transplant. The chain joins TRBV27 to TRBJ2-4; matching of 5 bases hints at TRBD2 as the D gene. The DNA sequence is TGTGCCAGTGCGGGCGGCGTACTAGCCAAAAACATTCAGTACTTC. This encodes CASAGGVLAKNIQYF.